This T cell receptor beta chain emerged from a study of blood T cell repertoires in COVID-19. Study-level background: T cells, B-cell-depleted T cells, or PBMCs supplied cDNA or gDNA.

The Seattle patients, enrolled during active infection, were followed longitudinally. Under the authors' procedure: From reference gene primer amplification, estimates of nucleated cell counts were derived. This table comes from immunoSEQ multiplex PCR, and its TCRdb copy is limited to in-frame clones, with some not included. V, J and clone size are taken as reported in that table, and D and trimming were inferred from the DNA itself. The repertoire has roughly 230,000 clones, nearly 90% of them found once; the top ten carry approximately 2.1%. The CDR3 runs to 17 residues. From germline, CDR1 is MNHNS and CDR2 SASEGT. The ends were cut back, 4 bases at V and 0 bases at J, with 16 bases in the middle.

The sequence was collected from a woman in her sixties or seventies with COVID-19, enrolled during active disease. Sequencing was done on a sample of peripheral blood. The gene calls are TRBV6-1 and TRBJ1-5; tentatively, D is TRBD1 (6 bases). CDR3 amino acids: CASSGGRRGYSNQPQHF. The CDR3 bases are TGTGCCAGCAGTGGGGGTCGCAGGGGCTATAGCAATCAGCCCCAGCATTTT.